A selection of T cell receptor beta chains follows, all from one sample in a study of neoadjuvant nivolumab and ipilimumab in lung cancer. TCRdb's copy holds only in-frame clones and misses some; the assay was immunoSEQ multiplex PCR. The sample lists thousands of clones, 80% to 90% occurring once. The input for sequencing was normal lung tissue adjacent to the tumor, taken after neoadjuvant nivolumab, alone or with ipilimumab, at or shortly before surgery. Receptors originate from an adult with non-small cell lung cancer. Some clones in this sample may be carry-over from other donors' samples. CDR3s include the opening cysteine and the closing phenylalanine or tryptophan. D genes are given only for firm matches. Where a row states a size, it is once, few, many or the class of an expanded clone; other rows omit it.

D: -
size: few
V: TRBV7-2
J: TRBJ1-5
CDR3: CASSLMVGQPQHF
DNA: TGTGCCAGCAGCCTAATGGTCGGTCAGCCCCAGCATTTT

D: TRBD1
size: -
V: TRBV4-3
J: TRBJ2-7
CDR3: CASSQAPSGGQNEQYF
DNA: TGCGCCAGCAGCCAAGCCCCGTCAGGGGGCCAAAACGAGCAGTACTTC

D: -
size: once
V: TRBV4-1
J: TRBJ1-3
CDR3: CASSQDRYRESSGNTIYF
DNA: TGCGCCAGCAGCCAAGACCGGTATCGGGAGAGCTCTGGAAACACCATATATTTT

D: -
size: -
V: TRBV5-1
J: TRBJ1-1
CDR3: CASSLLDKNTEAFF
DNA: TGCGCCAGCAGCTTGCTCGACAAGAACACTGAAGCTTTCTTT

D: TRBD1
size: -
V: TRBV5-5
J: TRBJ1-4
CDR3: CASSPGTGYEKLFF
DNA: TGTGCCAGCAGCCCCGGGACAGGGTATGAAAAACTGTTTTTT

D: TRBD2
size: -
V: TRBV5-6
J: TRBJ2-1
CDR3: CASSSPGIAGGINEQFF
DNA: TGTGCCAGCAGCTCACCCGGGATAGCGGGAGGGATTAATGAGCAGTTCTTC

D: TRBD2
size: -
V: TRBV7-2
J: TRBJ2-7
CDR3: CASSLAGLNIYEQYF
DNA: TGTGCCAGCAGCTTAGCGGGACTAAACATTTACGAGCAGTACTTC

D: TRBD2
size: few
V: TRBV2
J: TRBJ2-1
CDR3: CASSQTGLAGNDEQFF
DNA: TGTGCCAGCAGTCAAACGGGACTAGCGGGAAATGATGAGCAGTTCTTC

D: TRBD2
size: -
V: TRBV11-3
J: TRBJ2-5
CDR3: CASSSGTSGGSQETQYF
DNA: TGTGCCAGCAGCTCCGGGACTAGCGGGGGCTCCCAAGAGACCCAGTACTTC

D: -
size: -
V: TRBV14
J: TRBJ2-7
CDR3: CASSQFLADYEQYF
DNA: TGTGCCAGCAGCCAGTTTCTAGCAGACTACGAGCAGTACTTC

D: -
size: -
V: TRBV6-5
J: TRBJ1-6
CDR3: CASSLSQGSGSPLHF
DNA: TGTGCCAGCAGTTTGTCACAGGGTTCGGGATCACCCCTCCACTTT

D: TRBD2
size: -
V: TRBV5-1
J: TRBJ2-7
CDR3: CASSLGLAGAYEQYF
DNA: TGCGCCAGCAGCCTAGGACTAGCGGGGGCTTACGAGCAGTACTTC

D: TRBD1
size: -
V: TRBV25-1
J: TRBJ1-6
CDR3: CASEVGGIGNSPLHF
DNA: TGTGCCAGTGAGGTAGGGGGCATCGGTAATTCACCCCTCCACTTT

D: TRBD1
size: -
V: TRBV5-1
J: TRBJ1-6
CDR3: CASSLVQGESSPLHF
DNA: TGCGCCAGCAGCTTGGTCCAGGGGGAGAGTTCACCCCTCCACTTT

D: -
size: -
V: TRBV11-3
J: TRBJ2-7
CDR3: CASSKTPLYEQYF
DNA: TGTGCCAGCAGCAAGACCCCACTCTACGAGCAGTACTTC

D: TRBD1
size: -
V: TRBV11-1
J: TRBJ2-1
CDR3: CASSHRGRGNEQFF
DNA: TGTGCCAGCAGCCACAGGGGGCGGGGAAATGAGCAGTTCTTC

D: TRBD1
size: -
V: TRBV6-1
J: TRBJ1-1
CDR3: CASRGQGEAFF
DNA: TGTGCCAGCAGAGGACAGGGGGAAGCTTTCTTT

D: -
size: -
V: TRBV11-2
J: TRBJ1-1
CDR3: CASSRGNTEAFF
DNA: TGTGCCAGCAGCAGGGGGAACACTGAAGCTTTCTTT

D: -
size: -
V: TRBV5-4
J: TRBJ1-1
CDR3: CASSLRGRGTEAFF
DNA: TGTGCCAGCAGCTTGCGGGGCCGAGGTACTGAAGCTTTCTTT

D: TRBD1
size: -
V: TRBV6-6
J: TRBJ1-2
CDR3: CASSWSRTGGHGYTF
DNA: TGTGCCAGCAGTTGGTCTAGGACAGGGGGCCATGGCTACACCTTC

D: -
size: -
V: TRBV11-2
J: TRBJ2-1
CDR3: CASSTRAVGGGYNEQFF
DNA: TGTGCCAGCAGCACTAGAGCGGTTGGTGGGGGTTACAATGAGCAGTTCTTC

D: -
size: -
V: TRBV7-9
J: TRBJ1-6
CDR3: CASSFFGRGPESPLHF
DNA: TGTGCCAGCAGCTTCTTTGGGAGGGGTCCGGAATCACCCCTCCACTTT

D: -
size: -
V: TRBV15
J: TRBJ1-5
CDR3: CATSREIRDYSNQPQHF
DNA: TGTGCCACCAGCAGAGAGATCAGGGACTATAGCAATCAGCCCCAGCATTTT

D: TRBD1
size: -
V: TRBV11-3
J: TRBJ1-1
CDR3: CASSQIWDRLLNTEAFF
DNA: TGTGCCAGCAGCCAGATATGGGACAGGCTTCTGAACACTGAAGCTTTCTTT

D: -
size: few
V: TRBV5-6
J: TRBJ2-2
CDR3: CASSLGPSNTGELFF
DNA: TGTGCCAGCAGCTTGGGCCCGTCGAACACCGGGGAGCTGTTTTTT

D: TRBD1
size: -
V: TRBV15
J: TRBJ1-2
CDR3: CATSRDGVWDRVVGYTF
DNA: TGTGCCACCAGCAGAGATGGTGTGTGGGACAGGGTAGTTGGCTACACCTTC

D: -
size: -
V: TRBV19
J: TRBJ1-2
CDR3: CASSPWAGEDYGYTF
DNA: TGTGCCAGTAGCCCATGGGCAGGGGAGGACTATGGCTACACCTTC

D: -
size: -
V: TRBV2
J: TRBJ2-7
CDR3: CASSESGGGFYEQYF
DNA: TGTGCCAGCAGTGAATCCGGTGGGGGATTCTACGAGCAGTACTTC

D: TRBD1
size: -
V: TRBV2
J: TRBJ1-5
CDR3: CASRGTGVSNQPQHF
DNA: TGTGCCAGCAGGGGGACAGGGGTTAGCAATCAGCCCCAGCATTTT

D: TRBD1
size: -
V: TRBV7-2
J: TRBJ1-2
CDR3: CASSLVGGGSGYTF
DNA: TGTGCCAGCAGCTTGGTGGGAGGGGGCTCTGGCTACACCTTC

D: TRBD1
size: once
V: TRBV6-5
J: TRBJ1-2
CDR3: CASSRQGGGYTF
DNA: TGTGCCAGCAGCCGACAGGGGGGAGGCTACACCTTC

D: -
size: -
V: TRBV11-2
J: TRBJ2-7
CDR3: CASTVGRAYEQYF
DNA: TGTGCCAGCACTGTGGGCAGGGCCTACGAGCAGTACTTC

D: -
size: -
V: TRBV7-2
J: TRBJ2-7
CDR3: CASSQSNSGEQYF
DNA: TGTGCCAGCAGCCAATCGAACTCGGGTGAGCAGTACTTC

D: -
size: -
V: TRBV11-2
J: TRBJ2-7
CDR3: CASSPTNVGPYEQYF
DNA: TGTGCCAGCAGCCCCACGAATGTAGGGCCCTACGAGCAGTACTTC

D: -
size: -
V: TRBV7-2
J: TRBJ2-3
CDR3: CASSFAWGSTDTQYF
DNA: TGTGCCAGCAGCTTTGCGTGGGGGTCCACAGATACGCAGTATTTT

D: -
size: -
V: TRBV27
J: TRBJ1-6
CDR3: CASSSGTLQKNSPLHF
DNA: TGTGCCAGCAGTTCTGGGACCCTACAGAAGAATTCACCCCTCCACTTT

D: TRBD1
size: -
V: TRBV7-9
J: TRBJ1-2
CDR3: CASSPQSGGYGYTF
DNA: TGTGCCAGCAGCCCCCAGTCAGGGGGCTATGGCTACACCTTC

D: -
size: -
V: TRBV7-2
J: TRBJ2-5
CDR3: CASSLGIQRQETQYF
DNA: TGTGCCAGCAGCTTAGGCATCCAGCGGCAGGAGACCCAGTACTTC

D: -
size: -
V: TRBV5-4
J: TRBJ2-2
CDR3: CASSLAGVRTGELFF
DNA: TGTGCCAGCAGCTTGGCAGGGGTTCGAACCGGGGAGCTGTTTTTT

D: TRBD2
size: few
V: TRBV15
J: TRBJ2-1
CDR3: CATSRGLAGVNEQFF
DNA: TGTGCCACCAGCAGAGGACTAGCGGGAGTCAATGAGCAGTTCTTC